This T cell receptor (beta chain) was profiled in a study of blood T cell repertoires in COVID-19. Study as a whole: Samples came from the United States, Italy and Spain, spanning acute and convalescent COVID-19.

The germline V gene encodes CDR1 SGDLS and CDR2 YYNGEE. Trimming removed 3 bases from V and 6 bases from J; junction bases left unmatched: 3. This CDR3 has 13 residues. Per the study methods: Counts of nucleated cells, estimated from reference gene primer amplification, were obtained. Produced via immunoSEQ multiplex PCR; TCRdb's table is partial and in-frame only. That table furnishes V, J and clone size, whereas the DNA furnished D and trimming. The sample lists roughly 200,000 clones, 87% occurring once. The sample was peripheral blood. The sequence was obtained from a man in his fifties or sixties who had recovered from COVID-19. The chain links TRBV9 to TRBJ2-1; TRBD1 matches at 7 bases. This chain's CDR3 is CASSGDRANEQFF. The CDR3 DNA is TGTGCCAGCAGCGGCGACAGGGCCAATGAGCAGTTCTTC. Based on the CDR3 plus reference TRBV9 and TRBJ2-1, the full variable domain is DSGVTQTPKHLITATGQRVTLRCSPRSGDLSVYWYQQSLDQGLQFLIQYYNGEERAKGNILERFSAQQFPDLHSELNLSSLELGDSALYFCASSGDRANEQFFGPGTRLTVL.